What follows are 4 T cell receptor beta chains derived from one specimen sequenced in a study of CD8 T cells in Susac syndrome. Random hexamers were used to reverse transcribe about 0.5 to 1 ug of RNA. TCRdb called the immunoSEQ multiplex PCR reads again in MiXCR, with one record for every CDR3 protein. The sample holds about 180,000 distinct CDR3 sequences, 90% to 95% seen once. The sequenced sample consisted of CD4+ T cells from PBMCs. Receptor source: a human donor with Susac syndrome.

The V gene is TRBV20-1, the J gene TRBJ2-5; D possibly corresponds to TRBD1 (7 bases). The germline CDR1 and CDR2 sequences are DFQATT and SNEGSKA (reference sequence). V dropped 1 base and J dropped 2 bases, with 14 bases sitting between them. This CDR3 has 15 amino acids. CDR3 sequence reads: CSARGPAGQQETQYF. Here the CDR3 DNA reads TGCAGTGCTAGAGGGCCCGCGGGACAGCAAGAGACCCAGTACTTC.

V gene TRBV14 combines with J gene TRBJ1-2; 7 bases are a match to TRBD1. The V gene's germline CDR1 is SGHDN and CDR2 FVKESK. The CDR3 has 14 amino acids. With V trimmed by 1 base and J by 5 bases, 4 bases remained unmatched. The CDR3 DNA reads as TGTGCCAGCAGCCAAGGACAGGGAAAATATGGCTACACCTTC. This sequence encodes CASSQGQGKYGYTF.

The J gene is TRBJ2-7, the V gene TRBV27, with unresolved D. The V gene's germline CDR1 is MNHEY and CDR2 SMNVEV (reference sequence). The CDR3 covers 13 residues. V was trimmed by 6 bases and J by 1 base, leaving 10 bases between them. The DNA for the CDR3 is TGTGCCAGCAGGGAACAGCAATCCTACGAGCAGTACTTC. This sequence encodes CASREQQSYEQYF.

This chain connects TRBV20-1 to TRBJ1-2, with D perhaps TRBD1 (6 bases). This CDR3 region has 14 residues. Trimming left V 6 bases short and J 6 bases short, with 20 bases between. Per germline, CDR1 DFQATT and CDR2 SNEGSKA (reference sequence). In DNA, the CDR3 is TGCAGTGCCCCAGACGGCCCGGACAGCCATGGCTACACCTTC. It codes for CSAPDGPDSHGYTF.